The clone carrying this T cell receptor beta chain was seen a handful of times. The antigen is unknown. The CDR3 has 14 amino acids. CDR1 and CDR2 (germline): SEHNR, FQNEAQ (reference sequence). Trimming shortened V by 5 bases and J by 1 base, and 11 bases separated the two germline ends. This entry comes from a study of T-cell memory formation after mild COVID-19. General study points: The authors did not confirm SARS-CoV-2 specificity of second-wave clones peaking day 37. While clones contracting from day 15 to 85 were balanced between CD4 and CD8, later expanders leaned CD4+. Chiefly within CM and EM were the contracting CD4+ clones; CD8+ ones were within EMRA.

5'RACE primed at constant segments yielded TCR alpha and TCR beta cDNA libraries bearing sample barcodes and UMIs. TCRdb fed the 5' RACE reads into MiXCR, producing one record per CDR3 protein. The sample contains approximately 290,000 distinct CDR3 sequences, approximately 19% of which appear only once. The sample was PBMCs or a T cell subset sorted from them (not recorded which). This sequence was found in a young man who had mild COVID-19 (a few samples of this study predate the infection). Cell type and time point are not known. The rearrangement uses TRBV7-9 and TRBJ1-1; a weak D match, TRBD1 (5 bases). Here the CDR3 DNA reads TGTGCCAGCAGCATCCATGACAGGAACACTGAAGCTTTCTTT. Encoded protein: CASSIHDRNTEAFF.